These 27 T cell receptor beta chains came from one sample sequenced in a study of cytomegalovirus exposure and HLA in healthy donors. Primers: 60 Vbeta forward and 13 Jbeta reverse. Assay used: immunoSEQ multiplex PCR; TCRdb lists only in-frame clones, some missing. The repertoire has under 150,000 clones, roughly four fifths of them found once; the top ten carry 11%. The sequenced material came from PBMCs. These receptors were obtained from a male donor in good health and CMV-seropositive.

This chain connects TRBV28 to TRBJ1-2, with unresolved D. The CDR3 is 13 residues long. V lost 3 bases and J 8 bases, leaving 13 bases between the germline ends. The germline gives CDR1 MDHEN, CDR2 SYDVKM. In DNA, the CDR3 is TGTGCCAGCAGTTTTGGCAGGAGGTACGGCTACACCTTC. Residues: CASSFGRRYGYTF.

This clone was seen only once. In DNA, the CDR3 is TGTGCCAGCATGACTAGCAGACAAGAGACCCAGTACTTC. Amino acid sequence: CASMTSRQETQYF. The gene calls are TRBV28 and TRBJ2-5, with 7 bases that match TRBD2. This CDR3 has 13 residues. CDR1 is MDHEN, CDR2 SYDVKM, per germline. Trimming removed 7 bases from V and 2 bases from J; junction bases left unmatched: 4.

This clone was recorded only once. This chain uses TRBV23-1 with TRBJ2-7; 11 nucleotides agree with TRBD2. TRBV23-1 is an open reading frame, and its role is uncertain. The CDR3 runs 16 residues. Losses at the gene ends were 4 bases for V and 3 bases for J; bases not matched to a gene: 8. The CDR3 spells CASSLTLAGVRYEQYF. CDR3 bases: TGCGCCAGCAGTCTCACACTAGCGGGAGTTCGCTACGAGCAGTACTTC.

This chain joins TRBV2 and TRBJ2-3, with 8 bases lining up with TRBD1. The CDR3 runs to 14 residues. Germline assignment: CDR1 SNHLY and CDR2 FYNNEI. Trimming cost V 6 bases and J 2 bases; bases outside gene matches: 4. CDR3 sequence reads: CASRGQDHTDTQYF. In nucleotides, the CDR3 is TGTGCCAGCAGGGGACAGGATCACACAGATACGCAGTATTTT.

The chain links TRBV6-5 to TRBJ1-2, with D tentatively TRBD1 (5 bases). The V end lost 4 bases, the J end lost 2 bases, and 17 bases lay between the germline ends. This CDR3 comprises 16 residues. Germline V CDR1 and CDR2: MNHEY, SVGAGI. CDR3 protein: CASSLTVGKGNYGYTF. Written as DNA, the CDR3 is TGTGCCAGCAGTTTAACAGTAGGGAAGGGGAACTATGGCTACACCTTC.

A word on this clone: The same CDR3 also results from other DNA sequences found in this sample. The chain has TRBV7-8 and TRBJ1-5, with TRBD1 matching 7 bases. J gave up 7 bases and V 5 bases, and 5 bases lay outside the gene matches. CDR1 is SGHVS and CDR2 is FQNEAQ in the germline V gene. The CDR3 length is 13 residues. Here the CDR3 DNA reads TGTGCCAGCAGCCTACAGGGGAGACAGCCCCAGCATTTT. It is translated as CASSLQGRQPQHF.

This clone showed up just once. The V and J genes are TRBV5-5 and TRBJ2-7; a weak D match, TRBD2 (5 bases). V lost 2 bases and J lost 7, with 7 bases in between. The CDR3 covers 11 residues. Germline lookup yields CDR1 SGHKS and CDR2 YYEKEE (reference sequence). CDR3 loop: CASSFGGEQYF. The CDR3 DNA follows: TGTGCCAGCAGCTTCGGAGGAGAGCAGTACTTC.

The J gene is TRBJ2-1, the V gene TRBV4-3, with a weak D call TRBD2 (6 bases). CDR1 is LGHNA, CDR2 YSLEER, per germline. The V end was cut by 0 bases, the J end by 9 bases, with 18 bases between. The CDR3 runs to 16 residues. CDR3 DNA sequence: TGCGCCAGCAGCCAAGAACCCGCTAGCGCTCCCGGTGAGCAGTTCTTC. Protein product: CASSQEPASAPGEQFF.

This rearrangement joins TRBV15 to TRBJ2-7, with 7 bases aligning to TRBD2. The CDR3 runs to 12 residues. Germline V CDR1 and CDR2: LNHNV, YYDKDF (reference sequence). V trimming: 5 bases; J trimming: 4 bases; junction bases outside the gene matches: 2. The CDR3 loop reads CATSSRGYEQYF. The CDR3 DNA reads TGTGCCACCAGCTCGCGGGGGTACGAGCAGTACTTC.

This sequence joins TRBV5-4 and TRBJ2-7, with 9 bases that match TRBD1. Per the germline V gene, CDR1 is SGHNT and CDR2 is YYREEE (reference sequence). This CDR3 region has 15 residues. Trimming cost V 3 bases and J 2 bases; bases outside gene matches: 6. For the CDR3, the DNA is TGTGCCAGCAGCTGGGGACAGGGAACGACCTACGAGCAGTACTTC. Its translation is CASSWGQGTTYEQYF.

The CDR3 DNA sequence: TGCAGCACGACAACAGGGGGCGCAGATACGCAGTATTTT. This codes for CSTTTGGADTQYF. V and J are TRBV29-1 and TRBJ2-3, with 9 positions matching TRBD1. The ends lost 8 bases at V and 4 bases at J; junction bases unmatched: 7. The germline V gene encodes CDR1 SQVTM and CDR2 ANQGSEA. This CDR3 spans 13 amino acids.

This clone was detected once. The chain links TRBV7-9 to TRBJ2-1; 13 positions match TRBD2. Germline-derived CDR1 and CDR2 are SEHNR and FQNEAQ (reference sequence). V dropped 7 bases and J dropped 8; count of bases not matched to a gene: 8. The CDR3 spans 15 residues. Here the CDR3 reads CASTFGLAGAYEQFF. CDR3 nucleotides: TGTGCCAGCACATTCGGACTAGCGGGAGCGTATGAGCAGTTCTTC. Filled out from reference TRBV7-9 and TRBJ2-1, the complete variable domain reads DTGVSQNPRHKITKRGQNVTFRCDPISEHNRLYWYRQTLGQGPEFLTYFQNEAQLEKSRLLSDRFSAERPKGSFSTLEIQRTEQGDSAMYLCASTFGLAGAYEQFFGPGTRLTVL.

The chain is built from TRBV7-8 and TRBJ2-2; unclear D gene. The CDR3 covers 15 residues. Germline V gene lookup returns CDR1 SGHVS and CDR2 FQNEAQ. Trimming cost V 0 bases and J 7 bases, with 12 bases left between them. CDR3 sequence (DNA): TGTGCCAGCAGCTTAGCAAGCCTAGTGGGCGGGGAGCTGTTTTTT. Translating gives CASSLASLVGGELFF.

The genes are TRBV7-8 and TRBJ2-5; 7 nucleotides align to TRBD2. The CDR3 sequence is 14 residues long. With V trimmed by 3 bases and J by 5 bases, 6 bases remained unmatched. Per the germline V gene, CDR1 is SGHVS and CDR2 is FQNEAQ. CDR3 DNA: TGTGCCAGCAGCTTGGGGGGGGAAGGGGAGACCCAGTACTTC. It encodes CASSLGGEGETQYF.

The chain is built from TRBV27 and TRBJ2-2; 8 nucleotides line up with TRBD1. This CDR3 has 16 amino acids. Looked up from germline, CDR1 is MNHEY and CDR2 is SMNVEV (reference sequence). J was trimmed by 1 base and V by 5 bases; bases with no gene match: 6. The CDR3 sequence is CASSPRGQVNTGELFF. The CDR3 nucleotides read TGTGCCAGCAGTCCCCGGGGACAGGTGAACACCGGGGAGCTGTTTTTT.

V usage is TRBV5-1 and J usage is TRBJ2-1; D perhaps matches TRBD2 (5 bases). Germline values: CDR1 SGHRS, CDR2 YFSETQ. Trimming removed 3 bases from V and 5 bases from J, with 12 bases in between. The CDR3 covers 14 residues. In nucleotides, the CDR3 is TGCGCCAGCAGCTACTACGGGGTGGACAATGAGCAGTTCTTC. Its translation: CASSYYGVDNEQFF.

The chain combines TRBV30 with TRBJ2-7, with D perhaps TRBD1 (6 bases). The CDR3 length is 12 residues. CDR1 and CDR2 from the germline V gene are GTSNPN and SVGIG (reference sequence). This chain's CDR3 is CATAGASYEQYF. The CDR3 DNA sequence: TGTGCTACGGCAGGGGCGTCCTACGAGCAGTACTTC.

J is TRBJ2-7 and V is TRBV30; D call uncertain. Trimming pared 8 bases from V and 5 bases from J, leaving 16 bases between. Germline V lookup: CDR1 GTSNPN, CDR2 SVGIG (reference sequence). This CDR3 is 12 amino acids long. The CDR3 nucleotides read TGTGCCCTAGTGAGGTCTAAGGACGAGCAGTACTTC. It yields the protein CALVRSKDEQYF.

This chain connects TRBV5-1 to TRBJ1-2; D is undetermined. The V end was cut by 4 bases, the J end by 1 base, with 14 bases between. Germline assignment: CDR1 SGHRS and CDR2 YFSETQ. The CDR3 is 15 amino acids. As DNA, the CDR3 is TGCGCCAGCAGCGTGGACCCTTCACTTAACTATGGCTACACCTTC. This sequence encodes CASSVDPSLNYGYTF.

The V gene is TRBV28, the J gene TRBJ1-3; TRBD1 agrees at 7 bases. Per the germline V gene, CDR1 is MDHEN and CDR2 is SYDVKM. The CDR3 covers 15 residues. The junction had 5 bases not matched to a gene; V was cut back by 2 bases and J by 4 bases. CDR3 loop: CASSLRAGGGNTIYF. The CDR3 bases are TGTGCCAGCAGTTTAAGGGCAGGGGGAGGAAACACCATATATTTT.

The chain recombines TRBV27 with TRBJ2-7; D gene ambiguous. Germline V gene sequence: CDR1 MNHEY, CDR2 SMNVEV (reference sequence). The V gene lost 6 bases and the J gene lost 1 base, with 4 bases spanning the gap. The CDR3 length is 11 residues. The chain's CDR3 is CASSHSYEQYF. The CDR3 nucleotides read TGTGCCAGCAGCCATTCCTACGAGCAGTACTTC.

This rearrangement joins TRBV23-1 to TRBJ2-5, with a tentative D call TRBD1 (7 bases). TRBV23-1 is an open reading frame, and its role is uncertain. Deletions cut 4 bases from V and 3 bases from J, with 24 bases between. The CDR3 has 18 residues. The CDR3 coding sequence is TGCGCCAGCAGTCCCACTTATGTGGAGGGGGCAGATGAAGAGACCCAGTACTTC. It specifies CASSPTYVEGADEETQYF.

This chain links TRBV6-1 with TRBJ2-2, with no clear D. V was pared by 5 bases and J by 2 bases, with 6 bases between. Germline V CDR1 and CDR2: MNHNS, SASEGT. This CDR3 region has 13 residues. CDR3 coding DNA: TGTGCCAGCAGTCTTTCCAACACCGGGGAGCTGTTTTTT. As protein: CASSLSNTGELFF.

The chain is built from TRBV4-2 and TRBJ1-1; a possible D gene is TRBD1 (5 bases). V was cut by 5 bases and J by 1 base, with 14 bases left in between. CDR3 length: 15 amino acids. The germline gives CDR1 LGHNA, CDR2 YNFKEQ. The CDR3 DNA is TGTGCCAGCAGCAGACCGGGACTGAAGAACACTGAAGCTTTCTTT. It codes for CASSRPGLKNTEAFF.

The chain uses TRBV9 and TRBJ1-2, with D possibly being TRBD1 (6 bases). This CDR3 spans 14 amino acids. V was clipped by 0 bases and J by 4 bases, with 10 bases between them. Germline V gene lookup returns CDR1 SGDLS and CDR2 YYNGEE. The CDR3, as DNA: TGTGCCAGCAGCGTAGTTGGGGGCAGCTATGGCTACACCTTC. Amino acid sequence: CASSVVGGSYGYTF. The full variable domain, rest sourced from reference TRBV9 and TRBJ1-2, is DSGVTQTPKHLITATGQRVTLRCSPRSGDLSVYWYQQSLDQGLQFLIQYYNGEERAKGNILERFSAQQFPDLHSELNLSSLELGDSALYFCASSVVGGSYGYTFGSGTRLTVV.

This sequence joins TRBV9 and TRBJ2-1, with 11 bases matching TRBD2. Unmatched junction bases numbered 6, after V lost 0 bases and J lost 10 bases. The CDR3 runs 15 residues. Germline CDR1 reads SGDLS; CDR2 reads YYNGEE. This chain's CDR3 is CASSVGGTSGEEQFF. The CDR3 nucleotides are TGTGCCAGCAGCGTAGGAGGGACTAGCGGAGAAGAGCAGTTCTTC.

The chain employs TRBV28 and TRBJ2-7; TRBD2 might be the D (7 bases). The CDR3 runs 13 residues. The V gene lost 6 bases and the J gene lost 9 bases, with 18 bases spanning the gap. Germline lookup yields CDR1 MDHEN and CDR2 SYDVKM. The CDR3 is CASRGGGLIGQYF. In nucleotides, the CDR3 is TGTGCCAGCAGGGGAGGGGGATTGATTGGGCAGTACTTC.